This TCR beta chain was captured by sequencing in a study of response to subunit inactivated influenza vaccine listed by TCRdb under 2018. For the study in its entirety: Deep quantitative profiling of the T cell receptor repertoire was used in the study to follow responses to a trivalent subunit inactivated influenza vaccine. The full study reports these points: The authors suggested that each seasonal influenza vaccination may recruit only a limited number of new T cells.

Library creation used RT-PCR. Sequencing instrument: Illumina HiSeq 2500. TCRdb handled the public reads itself, with Q25 trimming in fastp and clone calling in MiXCR, and kept productive beta chains. Rows merge per CDR3 protein into single entries with the most common DNA and genes. The sample table contains 170,000 or so distinct CDR3 sequences; only one count was recorded for approximately 11% of them. The ten largest clonotypes hold approximately 39% of the sample. The CDR3 covers 15 residues, taking in both the cysteine and the phenylalanine. CDR3 DNA is the only sequence kept; it has 45 bases, read in frame from the first base. Trimming accounts for 0 bases at V and 4 bases at J, while the number of junction bases matched to no gene is 3. Via the germline V gene, CDR1 is LGHNA and CDR2 YNFKEQ. This clonotype came up a few times. Its antigen is still unknown. Base qualities were left out, and no much larger clone turns up one base away.

The source is a man aged 45 to 75 who received an inactivated influenza vaccine. Donor details come from another sample of the same person, matched by shared clones. Recombination joined TRBV4-2 with TRBJ1-3; 7 bases in the middle match TRBD1. Sequencing used CD8+ T cells sorted from PBMCs, obtained less than 30 months after vaccination. The CDR3 region reads CASSQERTGGNTIYF. The nucleotide sequence reads TGTGCCAGCAGCCAAGAAAGGACAGGCGGAAACACCATATATTTT.